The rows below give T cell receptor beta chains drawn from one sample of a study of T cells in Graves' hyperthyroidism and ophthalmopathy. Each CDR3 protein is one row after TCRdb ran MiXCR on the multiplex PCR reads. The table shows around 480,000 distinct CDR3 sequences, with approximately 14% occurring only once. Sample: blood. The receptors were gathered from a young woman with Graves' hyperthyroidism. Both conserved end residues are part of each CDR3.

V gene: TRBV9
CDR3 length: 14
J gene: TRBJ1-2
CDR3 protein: CASSVNREGRGYTF

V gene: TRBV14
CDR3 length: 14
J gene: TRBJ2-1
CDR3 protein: CASSQARPYNEQFF

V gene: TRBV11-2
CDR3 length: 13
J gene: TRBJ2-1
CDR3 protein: CASSLDRPGGQFF

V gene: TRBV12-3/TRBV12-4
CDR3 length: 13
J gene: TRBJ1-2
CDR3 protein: CASSPRDTYGYTF

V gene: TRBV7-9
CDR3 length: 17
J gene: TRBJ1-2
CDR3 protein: CASSGGGEYKANYGYTF

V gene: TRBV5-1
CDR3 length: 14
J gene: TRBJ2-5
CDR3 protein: CASSLLATQETQYF

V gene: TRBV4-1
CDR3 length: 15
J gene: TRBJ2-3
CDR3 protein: CASSQDPGVGDTQYF

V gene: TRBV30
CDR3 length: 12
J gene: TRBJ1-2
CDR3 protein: CAWTGTLYGYTF

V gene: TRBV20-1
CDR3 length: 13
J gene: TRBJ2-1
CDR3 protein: CSAGSTPHNEQFF

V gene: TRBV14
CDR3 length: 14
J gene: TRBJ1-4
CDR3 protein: CASSPTLGREKLFF

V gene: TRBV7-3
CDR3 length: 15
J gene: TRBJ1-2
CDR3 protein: CASSPFPGQVFGYTF

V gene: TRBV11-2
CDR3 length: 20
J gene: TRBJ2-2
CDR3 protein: CASSHRAGGFAEPQPGELFF

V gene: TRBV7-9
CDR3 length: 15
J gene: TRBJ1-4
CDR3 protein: CARQGEGATNEKLFF

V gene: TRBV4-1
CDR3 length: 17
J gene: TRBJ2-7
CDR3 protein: CASSQGLAAYSSYEQYF

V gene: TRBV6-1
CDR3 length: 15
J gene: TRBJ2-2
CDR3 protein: CASKSTPAGIGELFF

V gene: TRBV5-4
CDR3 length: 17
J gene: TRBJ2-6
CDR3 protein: CASSLTSGGSGANVLTF

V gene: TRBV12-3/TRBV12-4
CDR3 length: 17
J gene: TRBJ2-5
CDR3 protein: CASSLVLGTTTGETQYF

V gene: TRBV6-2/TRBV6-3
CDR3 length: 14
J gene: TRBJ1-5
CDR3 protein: CASSYSRSNQPQHF

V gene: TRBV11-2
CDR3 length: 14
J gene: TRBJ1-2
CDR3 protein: CASSLRQGLYGYTF

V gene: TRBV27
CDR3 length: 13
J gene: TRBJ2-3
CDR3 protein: CASGLQSTDTQYF

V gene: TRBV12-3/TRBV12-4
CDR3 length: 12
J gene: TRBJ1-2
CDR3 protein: CASTIQGSGDTF

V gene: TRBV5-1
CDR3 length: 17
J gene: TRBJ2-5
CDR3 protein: CASSLGLAGPRGETQYF

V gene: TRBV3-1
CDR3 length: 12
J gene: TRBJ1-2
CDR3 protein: CASSQDAGGYTF

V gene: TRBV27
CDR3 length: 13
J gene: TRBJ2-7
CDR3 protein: CASSFRALNEQYF

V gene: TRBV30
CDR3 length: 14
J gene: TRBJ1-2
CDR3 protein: CAWKMKGQGAGYTF

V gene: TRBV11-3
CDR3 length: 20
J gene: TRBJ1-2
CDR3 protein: CASSLGIRDLLRGDYYGYTF

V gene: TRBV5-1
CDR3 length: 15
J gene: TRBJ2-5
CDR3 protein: CASSVARQATETQYF

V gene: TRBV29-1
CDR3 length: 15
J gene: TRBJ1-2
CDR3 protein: CSTSGQGPTYYGYTF

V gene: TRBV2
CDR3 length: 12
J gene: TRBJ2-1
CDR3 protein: CASSEAVLERSF

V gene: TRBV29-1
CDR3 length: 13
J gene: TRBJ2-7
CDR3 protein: CSVDSGSSYEQYF

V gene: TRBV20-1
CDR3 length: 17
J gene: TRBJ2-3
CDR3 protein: CSASDSPGLQSSFAQYF

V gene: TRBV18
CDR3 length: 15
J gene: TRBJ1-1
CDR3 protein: CASSPLLGVEGEAFF

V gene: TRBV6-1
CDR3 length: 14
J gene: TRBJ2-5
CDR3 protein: CASSRSSDGETQYF

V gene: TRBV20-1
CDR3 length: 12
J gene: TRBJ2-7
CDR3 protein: CSGREGVHEQYF

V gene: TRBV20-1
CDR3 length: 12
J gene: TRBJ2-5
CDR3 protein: CSARESGETQYF

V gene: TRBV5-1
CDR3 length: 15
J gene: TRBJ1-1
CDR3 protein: CASSIIGTEGTEAFF

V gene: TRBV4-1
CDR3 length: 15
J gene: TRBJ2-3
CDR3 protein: CASSPGLADTDTQYF

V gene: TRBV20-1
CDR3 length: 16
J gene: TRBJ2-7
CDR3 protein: CSARGLDKLTTCEQYF

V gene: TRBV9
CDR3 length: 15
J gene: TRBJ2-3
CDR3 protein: CASTRGTGLADTQYF

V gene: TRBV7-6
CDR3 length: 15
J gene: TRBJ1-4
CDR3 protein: CASRHRGLNNEKLFF

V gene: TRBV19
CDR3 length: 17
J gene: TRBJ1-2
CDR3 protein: CASSIGRGAQLNYGYTF

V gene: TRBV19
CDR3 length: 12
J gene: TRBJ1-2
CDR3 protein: CASSFFPYGYTF

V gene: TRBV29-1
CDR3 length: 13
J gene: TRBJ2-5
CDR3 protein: CSVSSGRKETQYF

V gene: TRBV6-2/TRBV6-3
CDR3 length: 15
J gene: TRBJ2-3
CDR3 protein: CASSPQGGATDTQYF

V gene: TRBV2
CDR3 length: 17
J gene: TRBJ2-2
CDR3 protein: CASSEGVAAGSTGELFF

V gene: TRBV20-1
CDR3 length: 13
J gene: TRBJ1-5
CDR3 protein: CSARVEHNQPQHF

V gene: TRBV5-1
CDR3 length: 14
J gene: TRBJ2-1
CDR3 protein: CASSFGQGLNEQFF

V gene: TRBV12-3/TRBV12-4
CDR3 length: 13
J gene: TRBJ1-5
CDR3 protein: CASSGGSNQPQHF

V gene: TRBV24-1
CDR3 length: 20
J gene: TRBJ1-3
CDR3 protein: CATSDFGGQGDGYSGNTIYF

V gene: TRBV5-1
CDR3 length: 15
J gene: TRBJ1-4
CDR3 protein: CASSLVSSRGEKLFF

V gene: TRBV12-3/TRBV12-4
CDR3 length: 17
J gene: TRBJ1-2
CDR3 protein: CASSPARGIRAGYGYTF

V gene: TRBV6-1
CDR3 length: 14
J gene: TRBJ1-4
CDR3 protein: CASSRHTTNEKLFF

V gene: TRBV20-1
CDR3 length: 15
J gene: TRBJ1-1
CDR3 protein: CSASTGTGAAQEASF

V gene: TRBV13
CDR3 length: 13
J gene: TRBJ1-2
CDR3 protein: CASSQGLSYGYTF

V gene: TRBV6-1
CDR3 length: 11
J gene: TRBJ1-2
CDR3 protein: CASSEGRGYTF

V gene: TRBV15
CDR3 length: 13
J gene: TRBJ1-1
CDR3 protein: CATSRDFSYGAFF

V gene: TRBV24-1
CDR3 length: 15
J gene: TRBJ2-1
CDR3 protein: CATSAGSSGLNEQFF

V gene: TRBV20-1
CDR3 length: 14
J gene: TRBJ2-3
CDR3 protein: CSALPGASIDTQYF